The 9 T cell receptor beta chains in this list originate from one sample, sequenced in a study of T cell changes during pregnancy in multiple sclerosis. Repertoires were generated with immunoSEQ multiplex PCR, while TCRdb's copy carries only in-frame clones and drops some. The sample consists of about 40,000 clones, roughly 94% of them appearing once. The source was peripheral blood, collected in the third trimester of pregnancy. The source is a female donor with multiple sclerosis, enrolled in a pregnancy study.

The chain joins TRBV5-6 to TRBJ2-3; 14 positions agree with TRBD2. V was pared by 3 bases and J by 2 bases, with 5 bases of the junction left unmatched. The CDR3 contains 17 residues. Germline V CDR1 and CDR2: SGHDT, YYEEEE. CDR3 bases: TGTGCCAGCAGCTCCCTGACTAGCGGGGGGGACACAGATACGCAGTATTTT. Its protein is CASSSLTSGGDTDTQYF. The variable domain in full, completed from reference TRBV5-6 and TRBJ2-3, reads DAGVTQSPTHLIKTRGQQVTLRCSPKSGHDTVSWYQQALGQGPQFIFQYYEEEERQRGNFPDRFSGHQFPNYSSELNVNALLLGDSALYLCASSSLTSGGDTDTQYFGPGTRLTVL.

The V call is TRBV13, the J call TRBJ2-7; maybe TRBD1 (6 bases). Between the trimmed V and J ends, which lost 5 bases and 0 bases, there was a span of 11 bases. This CDR3 spans 14 amino acids. Germline lookup yields CDR1 PRHDT and CDR2 FYEKMQ (reference sequence). The CDR3 DNA sequence: TGTGCCAGCAGCGACAGGACTCTCTCCTACGAGCAGTACTTC. Translating gives CASSDRTLSYEQYF.

The chain combines TRBV5-4 with TRBJ2-5; D is unresolved. The CDR3 is made up of 12 amino acids. V gave up 0 bases and J gave up 5 bases, with 5 bases separating them. Germline loops: CDR1 SGHNT, CDR2 YYREEE (reference sequence). CDR3 region: CASSLVGETQYF. CDR3 sequence (DNA): TGTGCCAGCAGCTTGGTCGGGGAGACCCAGTACTTC.

The chain has TRBV11-3 and TRBJ2-1, with 9 bases lining up with TRBD2. CDR3 length: 15 amino acids. With 3 bases clipped from V and 7 bases from J, the junction kept 7 bases outside the gene matches. Germline lookup yields CDR1 SGHNT and CDR2 YENEEA. The CDR3 DNA follows: TGTGCCAGCAGCTTGGTAGCGGGAGATGGAAATGAGCAGTTCTTC. Encoded protein: CASSLVAGDGNEQFF.

This rearrangement joins TRBV4-2 to TRBJ2-1, with a tentative D call TRBD2 (5 bases). The germline V gene encodes CDR1 LGHNA and CDR2 YNFKEQ. The CDR3 is 17 residues long. V was trimmed by 3 bases and J by 6 bases, leaving 21 bases between them. CDR3 DNA sequence: TGTGCCAGCAGCCAGGCCCTCAGCGGAAGTCCCTCCAATGAGCAGTTCTTC. It translates to CASSQALSGSPSNEQFF.

The genes are TRBV7-9 and TRBJ2-5; no reliable D call. Germline CDR1 SEHNR, CDR2 FQNEAQ (reference sequence). Trimming cost V 4 bases and J 4 bases, with 10 bases left between them. This CDR3 spans 13 amino acids. CDR3 protein: CASSSYRVETQYF. CDR3 sequence (DNA): TGTGCCAGCAGCTCCTACCGGGTAGAGACCCAGTACTTC.

This rearrangement joins TRBV7-2 to TRBJ1-1, with 8 positions matching TRBD1. Per the germline V gene, CDR1 is SGHTA and CDR2 is FQGNSA. After removal of 1 base from V and 10 bases from J, the junction contained 5 bases not matched to a gene. CDR3 length: 13 amino acids. CDR3 protein: CASSLGGTGRAFF. CDR3 nucleotides: TGTGCCAGCAGCTTAGGGGGGACAGGAAGAGCTTTCTTT.

The J gene is TRBJ1-6, the V gene TRBV6-1; D is perhaps TRBD1 (5 bases). V shed 4 bases and J shed 7 bases, with 14 bases lying between them. Germline CDR1 is MNHNS and CDR2 is SASEGT. CDR3 size: 15 residues. The CDR3 sequence: CASSATTGGNSPLHF. The CDR3 DNA reads as TGTGCCAGCAGTGCTACAACAGGTGGAAATTCACCCCTCCACTTT.

This chain links TRBV4-1 with TRBJ1-4, with a tentative D call TRBD1 (5 bases). The CDR3 totals 16 residues. The V gene's germline CDR1 is MGHRA and CDR2 YSYEKL. V lost 1 base and J lost 6, with 15 bases in between. CDR3 sequence (DNA): TGCGCCAGCAGCCAAGTTCGGGGGGAGCGGGATGAAAAACTGTTTTTT. This codes for CASSQVRGERDEKLFF.